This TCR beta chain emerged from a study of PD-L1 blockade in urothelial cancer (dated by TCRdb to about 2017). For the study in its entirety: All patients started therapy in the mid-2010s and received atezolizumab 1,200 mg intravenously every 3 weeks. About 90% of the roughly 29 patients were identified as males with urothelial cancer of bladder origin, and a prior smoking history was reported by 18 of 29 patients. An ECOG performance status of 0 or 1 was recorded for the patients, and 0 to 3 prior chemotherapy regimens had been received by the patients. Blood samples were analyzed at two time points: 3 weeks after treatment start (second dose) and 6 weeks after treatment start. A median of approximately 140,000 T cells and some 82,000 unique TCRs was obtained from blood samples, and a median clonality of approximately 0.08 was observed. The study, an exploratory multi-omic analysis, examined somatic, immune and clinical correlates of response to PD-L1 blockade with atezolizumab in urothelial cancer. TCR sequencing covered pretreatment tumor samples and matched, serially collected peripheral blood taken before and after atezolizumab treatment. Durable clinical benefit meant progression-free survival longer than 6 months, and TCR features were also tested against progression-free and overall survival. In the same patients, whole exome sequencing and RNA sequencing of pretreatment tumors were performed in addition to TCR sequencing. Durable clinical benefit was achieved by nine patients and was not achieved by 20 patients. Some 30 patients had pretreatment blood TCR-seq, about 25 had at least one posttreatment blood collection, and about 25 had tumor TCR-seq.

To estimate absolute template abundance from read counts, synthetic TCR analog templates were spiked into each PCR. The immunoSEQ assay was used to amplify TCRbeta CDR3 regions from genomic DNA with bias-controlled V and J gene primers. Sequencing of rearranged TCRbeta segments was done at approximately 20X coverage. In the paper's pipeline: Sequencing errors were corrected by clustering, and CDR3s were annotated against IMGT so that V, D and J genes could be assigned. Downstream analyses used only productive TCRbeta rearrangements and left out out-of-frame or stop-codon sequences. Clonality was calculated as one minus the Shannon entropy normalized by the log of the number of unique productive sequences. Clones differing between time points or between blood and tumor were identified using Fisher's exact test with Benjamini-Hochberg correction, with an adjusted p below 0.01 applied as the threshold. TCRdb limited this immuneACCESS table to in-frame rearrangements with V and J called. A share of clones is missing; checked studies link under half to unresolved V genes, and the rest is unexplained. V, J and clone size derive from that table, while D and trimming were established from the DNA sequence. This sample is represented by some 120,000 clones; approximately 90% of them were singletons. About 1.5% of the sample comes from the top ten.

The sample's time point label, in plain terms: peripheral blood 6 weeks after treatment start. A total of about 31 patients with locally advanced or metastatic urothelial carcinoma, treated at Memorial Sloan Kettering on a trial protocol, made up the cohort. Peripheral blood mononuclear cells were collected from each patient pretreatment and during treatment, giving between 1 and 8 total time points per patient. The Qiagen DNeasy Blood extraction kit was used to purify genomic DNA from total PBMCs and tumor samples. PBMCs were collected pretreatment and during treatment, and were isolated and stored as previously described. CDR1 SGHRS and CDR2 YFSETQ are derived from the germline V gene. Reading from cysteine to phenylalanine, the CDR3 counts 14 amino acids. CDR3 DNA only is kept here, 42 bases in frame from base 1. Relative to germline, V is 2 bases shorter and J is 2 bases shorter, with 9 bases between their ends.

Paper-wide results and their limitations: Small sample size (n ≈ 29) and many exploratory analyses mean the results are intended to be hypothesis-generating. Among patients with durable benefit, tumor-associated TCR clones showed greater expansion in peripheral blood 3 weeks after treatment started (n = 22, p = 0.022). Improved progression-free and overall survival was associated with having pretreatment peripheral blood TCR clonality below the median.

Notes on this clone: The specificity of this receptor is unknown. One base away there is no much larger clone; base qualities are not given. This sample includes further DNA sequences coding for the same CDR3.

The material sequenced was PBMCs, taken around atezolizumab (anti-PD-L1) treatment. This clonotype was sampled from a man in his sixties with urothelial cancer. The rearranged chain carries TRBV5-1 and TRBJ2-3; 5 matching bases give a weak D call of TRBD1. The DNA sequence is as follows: TGCGCCAGCAGCTTAGGGGCCTTCACAGATACGCAGTATTTT. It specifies CASSLGAFTDTQYF.